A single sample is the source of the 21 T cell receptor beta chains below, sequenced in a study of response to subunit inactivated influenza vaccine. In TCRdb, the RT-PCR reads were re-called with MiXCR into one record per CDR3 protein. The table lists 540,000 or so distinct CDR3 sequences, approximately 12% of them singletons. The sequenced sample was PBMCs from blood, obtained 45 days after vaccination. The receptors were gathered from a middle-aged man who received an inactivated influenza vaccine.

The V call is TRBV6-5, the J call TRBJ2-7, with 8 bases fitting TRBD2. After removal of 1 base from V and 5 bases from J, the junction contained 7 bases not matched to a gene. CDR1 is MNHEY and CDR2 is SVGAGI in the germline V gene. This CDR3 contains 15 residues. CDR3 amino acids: CASSYFPGRANEQYF. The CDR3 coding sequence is TGTGCCAGCAGTTACTTCCCCGGGAGGGCAAACGAGCAGTACTTC.

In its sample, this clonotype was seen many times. DNA of the CDR3: TGTGCCAGCAGTTTAGCTGGCCAACGGCTCGGCAATGAGCAGTTCTTC. This gives the protein CASSLAGQRLGNEQFF. The chain carries TRBV12-3 or TRBV12-4 and TRBJ2-1; D is unresolved. CDR3 length: 16 residues. V lost 0 bases to trimming and J lost 6 bases, with 15 bases between them.

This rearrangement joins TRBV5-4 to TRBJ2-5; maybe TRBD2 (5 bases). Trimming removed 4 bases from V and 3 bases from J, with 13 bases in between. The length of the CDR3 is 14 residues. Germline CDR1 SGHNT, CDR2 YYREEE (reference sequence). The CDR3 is CASSIGLAKETQYF. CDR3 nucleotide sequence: TGTGCCAGCAGCATCGGACTGGCAAAAGAGACCCAGTACTTC.

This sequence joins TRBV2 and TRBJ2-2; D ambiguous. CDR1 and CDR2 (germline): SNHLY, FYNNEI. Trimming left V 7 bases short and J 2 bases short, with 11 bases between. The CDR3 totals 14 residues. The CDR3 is CASNPTDNTGELFF. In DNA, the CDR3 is TGTGCCAGCAACCCGACGGATAACACCGGGGAGCTGTTTTTT.

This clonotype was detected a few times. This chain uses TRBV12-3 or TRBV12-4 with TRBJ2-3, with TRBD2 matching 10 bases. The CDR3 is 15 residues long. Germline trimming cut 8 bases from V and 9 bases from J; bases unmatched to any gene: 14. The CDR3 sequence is CASGTSGARGGTQYF. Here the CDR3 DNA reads TGTGCCAGCGGTACTAGCGGGGCCCGCGGAGGGACGCAGTATTTT.

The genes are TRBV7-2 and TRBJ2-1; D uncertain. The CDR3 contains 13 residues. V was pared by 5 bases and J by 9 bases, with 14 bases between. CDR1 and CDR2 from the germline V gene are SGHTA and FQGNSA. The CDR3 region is CASSLRETGEQFF. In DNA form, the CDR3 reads TGTGCCAGCAGCCTCCGAGAAACGGGTGAGCAGTTCTTC.

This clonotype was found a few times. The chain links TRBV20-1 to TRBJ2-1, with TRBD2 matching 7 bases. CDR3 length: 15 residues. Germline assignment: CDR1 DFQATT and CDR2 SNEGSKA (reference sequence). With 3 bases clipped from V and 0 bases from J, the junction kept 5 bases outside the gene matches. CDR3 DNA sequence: TGCAGTGCTAGGGGGGGGAGGGGCTCCTACAATGAGCAGTTCTTC. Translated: CSARGGRGSYNEQFF.

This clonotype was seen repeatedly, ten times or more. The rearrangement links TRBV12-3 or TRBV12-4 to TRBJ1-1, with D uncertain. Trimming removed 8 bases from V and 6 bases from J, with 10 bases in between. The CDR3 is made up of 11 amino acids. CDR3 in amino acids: CASLLSAEAFF. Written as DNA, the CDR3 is TGTGCCAGCCTGTTGTCCGCTGAAGCTTTCTTT.

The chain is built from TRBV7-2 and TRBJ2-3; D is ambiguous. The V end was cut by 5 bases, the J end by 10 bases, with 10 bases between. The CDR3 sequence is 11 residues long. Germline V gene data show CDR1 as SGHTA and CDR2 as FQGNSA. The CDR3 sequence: CASSRSGPQYF. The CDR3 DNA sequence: TGTGCCAGCAGCCGCTCTGGTCCGCAGTATTTT.

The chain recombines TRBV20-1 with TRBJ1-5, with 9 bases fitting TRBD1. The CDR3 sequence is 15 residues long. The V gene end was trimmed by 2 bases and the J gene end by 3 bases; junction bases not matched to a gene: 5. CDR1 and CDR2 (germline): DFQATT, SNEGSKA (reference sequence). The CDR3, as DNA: TGCAGTGCTAGAAGGGACAGGGTCCACAATCAGCCCCAGCATTTT. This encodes CSARRDRVHNQPQHF.

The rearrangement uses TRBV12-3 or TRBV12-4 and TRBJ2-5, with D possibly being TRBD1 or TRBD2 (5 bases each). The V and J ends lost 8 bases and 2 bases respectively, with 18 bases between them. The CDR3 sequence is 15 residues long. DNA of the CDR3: TGTGCCAGCCAGAAGGGACGGAGCAAACAAGAGACCCAGTACTTC. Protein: CASQKGRSKQETQYF.

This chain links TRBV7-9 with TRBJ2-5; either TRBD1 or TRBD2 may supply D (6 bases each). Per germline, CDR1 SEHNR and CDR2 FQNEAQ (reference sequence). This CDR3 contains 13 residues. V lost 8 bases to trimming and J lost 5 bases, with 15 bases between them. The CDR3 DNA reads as TGTGCCAGCGGAACGGGGGCCCGGGAGACCCAGTACTTC. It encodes CASGTGARETQYF. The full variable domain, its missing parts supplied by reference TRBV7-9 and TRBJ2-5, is DTGVSQNPRHKITKRGQNVTFRCDPISEHNRLYWYRQTLGQGPEFLTYFQNEAQLEKSRLLSDRFSAERPKGSFSTLEIQRTEQGDSAMYLCASGTGARETQYFGPGTRLLVL.

The CDR3 region is CSARDVGTATNYGYTF. CDR3 bases: TGCAGTGCTAGAGATGTGGGGACAGCGACCAACTATGGCTACACCTTC. The rearrangement links TRBV20-1 to TRBJ1-2; TRBD1 matches 7 bases. The CDR3 sequence is 16 residues long. V shed 0 bases, J shed 2 bases, and the junction held 9 bases outside the gene matches. Germline values: CDR1 DFQATT, CDR2 SNEGSKA (reference sequence).

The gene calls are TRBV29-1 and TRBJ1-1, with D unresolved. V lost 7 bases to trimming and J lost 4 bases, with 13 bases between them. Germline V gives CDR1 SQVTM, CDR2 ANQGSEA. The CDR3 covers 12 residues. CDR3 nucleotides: TGCAGCGCCGCCCCGGTCTCCACTGAAGCTTTCTTT. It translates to CSAAPVSTEAFF. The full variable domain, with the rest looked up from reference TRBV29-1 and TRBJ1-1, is SAVISQKPSRDICQRGTSLTIQCQVDSQVTMMFWYRQQPGQSLTLIATANQGSEATYESGFVIDKFPISRPNLTFSTLTVSNMSPEDSSIYLCSAAPVSTEAFFGQGTRLTVV.

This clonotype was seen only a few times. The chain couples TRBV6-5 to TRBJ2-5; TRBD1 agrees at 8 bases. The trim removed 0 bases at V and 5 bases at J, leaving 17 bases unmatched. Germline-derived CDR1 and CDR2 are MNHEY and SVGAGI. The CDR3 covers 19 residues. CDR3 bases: TGTGCCAGCAGTTACTCGACAGGGGATCAGGTTGGTGCCGGTGAGACCCAGTACTTC. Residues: CASSYSTGDQVGAGETQYF.

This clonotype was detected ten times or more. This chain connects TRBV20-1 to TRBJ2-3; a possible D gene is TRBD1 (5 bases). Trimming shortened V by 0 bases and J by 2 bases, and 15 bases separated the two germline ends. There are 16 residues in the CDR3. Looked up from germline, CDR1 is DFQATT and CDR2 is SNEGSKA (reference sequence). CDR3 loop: CSARDPGAVYTDTQYF. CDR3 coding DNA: TGCAGTGCTAGAGATCCTGGGGCAGTATACACAGATACGCAGTATTTT.

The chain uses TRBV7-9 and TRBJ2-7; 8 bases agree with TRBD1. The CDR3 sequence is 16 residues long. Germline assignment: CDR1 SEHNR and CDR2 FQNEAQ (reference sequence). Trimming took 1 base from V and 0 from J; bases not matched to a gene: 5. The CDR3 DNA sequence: TGTGCCAGCAGCTTAGGGACAGGGCCTCGCTCCTACGAGCAGTACTTC. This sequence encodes CASSLGTGPRSYEQYF.

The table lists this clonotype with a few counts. The CDR3, as DNA: TGTGCCAGCAGCCAAGACCCAAGCGGGGGGACCTATTACAATGAGCAGTTCTTC. Amino acids: CASSQDPSGGTYYNEQFF. J is TRBJ2-1 and V is TRBV4-2; 9 nucleotides match TRBD2. Looked up from germline, CDR1 is LGHNA and CDR2 is YNFKEQ. J lost 4 bases, V lost 0 bases, and 10 bases had no gene match. The CDR3 has 18 residues.

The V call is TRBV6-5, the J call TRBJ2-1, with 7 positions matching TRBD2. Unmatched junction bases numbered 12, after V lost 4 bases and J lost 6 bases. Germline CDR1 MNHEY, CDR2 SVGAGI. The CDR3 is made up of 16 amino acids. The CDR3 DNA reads TGTGCCAGCAGTTCTGCCGGGGGGAGCGGGGCCAATGAGCAGTTCTTC. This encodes CASSSAGGSGANEQFF.

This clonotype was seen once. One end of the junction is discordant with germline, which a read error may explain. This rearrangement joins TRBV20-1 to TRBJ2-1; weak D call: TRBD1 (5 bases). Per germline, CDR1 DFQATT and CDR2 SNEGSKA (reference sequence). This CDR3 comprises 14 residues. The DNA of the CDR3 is TGCACTGCTCCCAGGGAAAGGAGTTACAATGAGCAGTTCTTC. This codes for CTAPRERSYNEQFF.

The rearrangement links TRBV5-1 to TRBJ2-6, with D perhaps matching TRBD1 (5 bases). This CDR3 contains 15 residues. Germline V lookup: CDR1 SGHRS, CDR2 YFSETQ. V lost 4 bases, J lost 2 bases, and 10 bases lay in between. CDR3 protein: CASSLQVPGANVLTF. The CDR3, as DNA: TGCGCCAGCAGCCTACAGGTTCCTGGGGCCAACGTCCTGACTTTC.